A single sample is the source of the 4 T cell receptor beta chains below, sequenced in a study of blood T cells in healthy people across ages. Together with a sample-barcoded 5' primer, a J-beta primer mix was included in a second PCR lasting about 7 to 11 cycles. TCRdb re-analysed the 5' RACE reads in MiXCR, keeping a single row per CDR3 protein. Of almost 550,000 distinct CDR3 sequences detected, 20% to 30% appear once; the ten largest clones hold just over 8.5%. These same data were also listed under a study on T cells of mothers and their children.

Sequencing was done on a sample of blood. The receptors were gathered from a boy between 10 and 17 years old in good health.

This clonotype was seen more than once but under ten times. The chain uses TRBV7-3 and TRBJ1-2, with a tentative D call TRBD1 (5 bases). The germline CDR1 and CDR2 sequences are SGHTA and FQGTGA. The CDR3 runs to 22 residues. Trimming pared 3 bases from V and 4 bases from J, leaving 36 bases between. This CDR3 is CASSFEAGDVYWGRKRSYGYTF. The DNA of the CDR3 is TGTGCCAGCAGCTTCGAAGCCGGGGACGTCTATTGGGGGAGGAAGCGCTCCTATGGCTACACCTTC.

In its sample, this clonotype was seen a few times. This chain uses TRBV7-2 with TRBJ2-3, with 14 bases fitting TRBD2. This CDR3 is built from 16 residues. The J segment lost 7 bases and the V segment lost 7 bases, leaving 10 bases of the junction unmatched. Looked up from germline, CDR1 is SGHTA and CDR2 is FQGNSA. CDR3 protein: CASMGTSGSGSHTQYF. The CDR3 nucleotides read TGTGCCAGCATGGGGACTAGCGGGAGTGGGTCACATACGCAGTATTTT.

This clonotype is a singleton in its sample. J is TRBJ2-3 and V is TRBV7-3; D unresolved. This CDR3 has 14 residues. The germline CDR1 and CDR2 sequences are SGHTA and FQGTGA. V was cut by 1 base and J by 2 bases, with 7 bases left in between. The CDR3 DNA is TGTGCCAGCAGCTTAATGGGTATCACAGATACGCAGTATTTT. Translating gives CASSLMGITDTQYF.

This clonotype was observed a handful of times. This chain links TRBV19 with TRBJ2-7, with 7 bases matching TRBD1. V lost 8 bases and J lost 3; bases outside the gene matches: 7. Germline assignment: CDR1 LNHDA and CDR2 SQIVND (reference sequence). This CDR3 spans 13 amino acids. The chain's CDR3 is CASASGTDYEQYF. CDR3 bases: TGTGCCAGTGCGTCCGGGACAGACTACGAGCAGTACTTC.